Each of the 22 T cell receptor beta chains below was sequenced from the same sample in a study of T cell repertoires in cytomegalovirus infection (dated by TCRdb to between 2017 and 2020). Sequencing instrument: Illumina HiSeq 1500. The public reads were reprocessed in TCRdb via fastp at Q25 and MiXCR, keeping in-frame beta chains. Rows merge per CDR3 protein into single entries with the most common DNA and genes. In this sample the table shows roughly 250,000 distinct CDR3 sequences, 22% of which occur a single time. The ten biggest clones cover around a sixth of the sample. Sequenced: CD8+ T cells from PBMCs. All receptors come from a human donor in good health (CMV status not recorded). Some clones in this sample may be carry-over from other donors' samples.

In its sample, this clonotype was seen a few times. J is TRBJ2-7 and V is TRBV19; tentative D call: TRBD2 (5 bases). Germline-derived CDR1 and CDR2 are LNHDA and SQIVND (reference sequence). Trimming left V 5 bases short and J 3 bases short, with 11 bases between. This CDR3 region has 13 residues. CDR3 bases: TGTGCCAGTAGTTTCGGGAAGGGCTACGAGCAGTACTTC. This encodes CASSFGKGYEQYF.

The V gene is TRBV13, the J gene TRBJ2-1; the D gene is possibly TRBD1 (5 bases). The CDR3 extends over 16 amino acids. Germline CDR1 PRHDT, CDR2 FYEKMQ (reference sequence). Trimming took 0 bases from V and 7 from J, leaving 16 bases between them. CDR3 amino acids: CASSLGGLEVQNEQFF. The CDR3 DNA sequence: TGTGCCAGCAGCTTAGGGGGGCTAGAAGTACAGAATGAGCAGTTCTTC.

For the CDR3, the DNA is TGTGCCAGCAGCTTACTTCGCCAGGGAAACAATGAGCAGTTCTTC. Encoded protein: CASSLLRQGNNEQFF. V and J are TRBV7-9 and TRBJ2-1, with a weak D call TRBD1 (5 bases). Germline V gene data show CDR1 as SEHNR and CDR2 as FQNEAQ (reference sequence). CDR3 size: 15 residues. Trimming shortened V by 2 bases and J by 5 bases, and 13 bases separated the two germline ends. Full variable domain (remainder filled in from reference TRBV7-9 and TRBJ2-1): DTGVSQNPRHKITKRGQNVTFRCDPISEHNRLYWYRQTLGQGPEFLTYFQNEAQLEKSRLLSDRFSAERPKGSFSTLEIQRTEQGDSAMYLCASSLLRQGNNEQFFGPGTRLTVL.

V is TRBV7-6 and J is TRBJ1-1; no firm D call. Between the trimmed V and J ends, which lost 8 bases and 6 bases, there was a span of 16 bases. The CDR3 has 13 amino acids. Germline V gene lookup returns CDR1 SGHVS and CDR2 FNYEAQ. This CDR3 reads CASRIEESPEAFF. CDR3 DNA: TGTGCCAGCCGGATAGAGGAGTCTCCTGAAGCTTTCTTT.

The table lists this clonotype with many counts. J is TRBJ2-1 and V is TRBV7-2; possibly TRBD1 for D (6 bases). The CDR3 sequence is 16 residues long. The V and J ends lost 5 bases and 4 bases respectively, with 18 bases between them. The germline V gene encodes CDR1 SGHTA and CDR2 FQGNSA. DNA for the CDR3: TGTGCCAGCAGCCGACCGGGACATCTTAATTACAATGAGCAGTTCTTC. It codes for CASSRPGHLNYNEQFF.

This clonotype turned up a few times. The chain joins TRBV20-1 to TRBJ2-7; possible D gene TRBD2, 6 bases. The CDR3 runs to 14 residues. V dropped 5 bases and J dropped 4 bases, with 18 bases sitting between them. The germline V gene encodes CDR1 DFQATT and CDR2 SNEGSKA (reference sequence). The CDR3 loop is CSAQRRGRGYEQYF. Written as DNA, the CDR3 is TGCAGTGCTCAAAGGCGGGGAAGGGGATACGAGCAGTACTTC.

The CDR3 nucleotides read TGTGCCAGCAGGGACAGGGGACTCTCTGGGGCCAACGTCCTGACTTTC. This encodes CASRDRGLSGANVLTF. The chain joins TRBV2 to TRBJ2-6, with 9 nucleotides matching TRBD1. From germline, CDR1 is SNHLY and CDR2 FYNNEI. J was trimmed by 0 bases and V by 6 bases; bases with no gene match: 3. The CDR3 sequence is 16 residues long.

This clonotype was seen repeatedly, ten times or more. The chain has TRBV7-2 and TRBJ2-1; D ambiguous. Germline V gene lookup returns CDR1 SGHTA and CDR2 FQGNSA. CDR3 length: 13 residues. V was trimmed by 2 bases and J by 8 bases, leaving 10 bases between them. CDR3: CASSLTSAYEQFF. Here the CDR3 DNA reads TGTGCCAGCAGCTTAACGTCCGCATATGAGCAGTTCTTC.

The sample holds a few counts of this clonotype. The V gene is TRBV28, the J gene TRBJ1-2; 9 bases are a match to TRBD1. Looked up from germline, CDR1 is MDHEN and CDR2 is SYDVKM. V shed 2 bases and J 4 bases; nucleotides not matched to a gene: 32. The CDR3 is made up of 24 amino acids. CDR3 in DNA: TGTGCCAGCAGTTTACCCTTGGGGGGACAGGGTTTTATGGCGAAAACCACCGAGAGCTATGGCTACACCTTC. Encoded protein: CASSLPLGGQGFMAKTTESYGYTF.

This clonotype showed up just a few times. This chain connects TRBV28 to TRBJ1-2, with D tentatively TRBD1 (5 bases). The CDR3 is made up of 15 amino acids. CDR1 and CDR2 from the germline V gene are MDHEN and SYDVKM. Trimming shortened V by 7 bases and J by 5 bases, and 20 bases separated the two germline ends. CDR3 sequence reads: CASTSSLGAAYGYTF. CDR3 sequence (DNA): TGTGCCAGCACCTCATCCCTAGGGGCAGCTTATGGCTACACCTTC.

This clonotype occurred a few times. The chain links TRBV5-4 to TRBJ2-2; D is ambiguous. V was pared by 0 bases and J by 3 bases, with 9 bases between. The length of the CDR3 is 15 residues. CDR1 SGHNT and CDR2 YYREEE come from the germline V gene (reference sequence). CDR3 in amino acids: CASSLGVSDTGELFF. The DNA for the CDR3 is TGTGCCAGCAGCTTGGGGGTTTCCGACACCGGGGAGCTGTTTTTT.

This clonotype was counted many times. CDR3 sequence: CASSLSLGFYEQYF. CDR3 sequence (DNA): TGTGCCAGCAGCTTATCCCTCGGATTCTACGAGCAGTACTTC. This chain links TRBV11-1 with TRBJ2-7, with D uncertain. The CDR3 is 14 amino acids. Germline V gene lookup returns CDR1 SGHAT and CDR2 FQDESV (reference sequence). V gave up 2 bases and J gave up 3 bases, with 11 bases separating them.

This clonotype was found a few times. The chain recombines TRBV5-5 with TRBJ2-3; no definite D call. CDR1 is SGHKS and CDR2 is YYEKEE in the germline V gene (reference sequence). V lost 2 bases and J 5 bases, leaving 9 bases between the germline ends. The CDR3 consists of 13 residues. This CDR3 is CASSFVGEDTQYF. As DNA, the CDR3 is TGTGCCAGCAGCTTCGTTGGGGAAGATACGCAGTATTTT.

This clonotype was detected only a few times. The V and J genes are TRBV9 and TRBJ2-5; TRBD2 agrees at 9 bases. CDR1 is SGDLS, CDR2 YYNGEE, per germline. The CDR3 has 14 amino acids. The V and J ends lost 0 bases and 6 bases, in that order; junction bases with no gene match: 3. CDR3 amino acids: CASSVGLAGKTQYF. The CDR3 nucleotides are TGTGCCAGCAGCGTAGGTCTAGCGGGAAAGACCCAGTACTTC.

This clonotype was found a few times. The chain links TRBV7-2 to TRBJ2-1, with 8 nucleotides matching TRBD2. CDR1 and CDR2 (germline): SGHTA, FQGNSA. V lost 5 bases and J lost 11; bases outside the gene matches: 5. CDR3 size: 12 residues. CDR3 loop: CASSPTSGKQFF. In DNA form, the CDR3 reads TGTGCCAGCAGCCCCACTAGCGGCAAGCAGTTCTTC.

This clonotype has a handful of counts. The chain uses TRBV7-6 and TRBJ2-3, with a possible D match to TRBD2 (7 bases). Germline-derived CDR1 and CDR2 are SGHVS and FNYEAQ. V lost 2 bases, J lost 0 bases, and 12 bases lay in between. CDR3 length: 16 residues. This chain's CDR3 is CASSLPGGGSTDTQYF. The CDR3 DNA follows: TGTGCCAGCAGCTTACCGGGGGGCGGAAGCACAGATACGCAGTATTTT.

In this sample, this clonotype turned up a few times. The genes are TRBV19 and TRBJ2-1; D not certain. The germline V gene encodes CDR1 LNHDA and CDR2 SQIVND (reference sequence). V lost 6 bases to trimming and J lost 10 bases, with 10 bases between them. The CDR3 has 11 residues. This chain's CDR3 is CASSLVEEQFF. CDR3 bases: TGTGCCAGTAGCTTAGTGGAGGAGCAGTTCTTC.

The rearrangement joins TRBV20-1 to TRBJ1-2; D may be TRBD1 (5 bases). This CDR3 is 11 amino acids long. CDR1 DFQATT and CDR2 SNEGSKA come from the germline V gene (reference sequence). Trimming pared 1 base from V and 7 bases from J, leaving 7 bases between. The CDR3 sequence: CSARAGSGYTF. Here the CDR3 DNA reads TGCAGTGCTAGAGCAGGGAGTGGCTACACCTTC.

The chain has TRBV27 and TRBJ2-2; D possibly corresponds to TRBD1 (5 bases). In germline, CDR1 is MNHEY, CDR2 SMNVEV (reference sequence). The CDR3 runs to 16 residues. Trimming cost V 5 bases and J 5 bases, with 18 bases left between them. The CDR3 nucleotides are TGTGCCAGCAGTCCACTGGTTCAGGGCCCTACCGGGGAGCTGTTTTTT. Amino acids: CASSPLVQGPTGELFF.

Only a few counts were recorded for this clonotype. The chain couples TRBV10-3 to TRBJ2-5; no definite D call. V was cut by 3 bases and J by 4 bases, with 0 bases left in between. Per germline, CDR1 ENHRY and CDR2 SYGVKD. The CDR3 has 10 amino acids. The CDR3 here is CAISEETQYF. The CDR3 nucleotides read TGTGCCATCAGTGAAGAGACCCAGTACTTC.

This clonotype was counted ten times or more. The chain has TRBV7-9 and TRBJ2-1, with 9 nucleotides matching TRBD2. The germline gives CDR1 SEHNR, CDR2 FQNEAQ (reference sequence). The CDR3 sequence is 13 residues long. V shed 10 bases, J shed 5 bases, and the junction held 6 bases outside the gene matches. This CDR3 reads CAIAGGPNNEQFF. The DNA of the CDR3 is TGTGCCATCGCGGGGGGGCCTAACAATGAGCAGTTCTTC.

This clonotype was counted ten times or more. This chain links TRBV7-8 with TRBJ2-1; weak D call: TRBD2 (6 bases). CDR3 length: 18 amino acids. The germline V gene encodes CDR1 SGHVS and CDR2 FQNEAQ. Trimming cost V 1 base and J 2 bases, with 18 bases left between them. The CDR3 DNA follows: TGTGCCAGCAGCTTAGGAGGAGTGGGTGGGGGGACCTACAATGAGCAGTTCTTC. Encoded protein: CASSLGGVGGGTYNEQFF.